This is a list of T cell receptor beta chains from one sample in a study of T cell repertoires in cytomegalovirus infection. MiXCR was run by TCRdb on the reads, yielding one entry per CDR3 protein. The sample holds 150,000 to 160,000 distinct CDR3 sequences, 20% to 25% seen once. Sequencing was performed on PBMCs. The receptors were sampled from a human donor in good health (CMV status not recorded). Some clones in this sample may be carry-over from other donors' samples. The CDR3 runs from the conserved cysteine through the conserved F or W. The order of the fields is V gene, D gene, clone size, J gene, CDR3 protein, CDR3 DNA. The D gene is left open where the match is weak. A row's size may be missing; if present it is once, few, many or a size class.

V: TRBV7-8
D: .
size: .
J: TRBJ1-2
CDR3: CASSLAQGRRGYTF
DNA: TGTGCCAGCAGCTTAGCCCAGGGGCGGCGTGGCTACACCTTC

V: TRBV27
D: TRBD1
size: few
J: TRBJ2-7
CDR3: CASKLDRGLTYEQYF
DNA: TGTGCCAGCAAACTTGACAGGGGGCTTACCTACGAGCAGTACTTC

V: TRBV4-1
D: TRBD1
size: .
J: TRBJ1-6
CDR3: CASSLARPDRASPLHF
DNA: TGCGCCAGCAGCCTAGCCCGACCGGACAGGGCTTCACCCCTCCACTTT

V: TRBV28
D: .
size: few
J: TRBJ2-1
CDR3: CASSSLGDNEQFF
DNA: TGTGCCAGCAGTTCCCTGGGGGACAATGAGCAGTTCTTC

V: TRBV12-3/TRBV12-4
D: .
size: few
J: TRBJ2-3
CDR3: CASSLRGNTQYF
DNA: TGTGCCAGCAGTTTGCGGGGAAATACGCAGTATTTT

V: TRBV7-2
D: TRBD2
size: many
J: TRBJ2-7
CDR3: CASSSGLAGVLEQYF
DNA: TGTGCCAGCAGCTCCGGACTAGCGGGTGTCCTTGAACAGTACTTC

V: TRBV6-5
D: .
size: few
J: TRBJ2-2
CDR3: CASRFKTGANTGELFF
DNA: TGTGCCAGCAGGTTTAAGACGGGGGCGAACACCGGGGAGCTGTTTTTT

V: TRBV6-2/TRBV6-3
D: TRBD2
size: many
J: TRBJ2-1
CDR3: CASSPGTSGIPAYNEQFF
DNA: TGTGCCAGCAGTCCCGGGACTAGCGGGATACCAGCCTACAATGAGCAGTTCTTC

V: TRBV19
D: TRBD2
size: .
J: TRBJ2-7
CDR3: CASNNHFSLAGEEQYF
DNA: TGTGCCAGTAACAACCATTTCAGTCTAGCGGGAGAAGAGCAGTACTTC

V: TRBV7-2
D: .
size: many
J: TRBJ2-3
CDR3: CASSLAYTDTQYF
DNA: TGTGCCAGCAGCTTGGCTTACACAGATACGCAGTATTTT

V: TRBV2
D: TRBD1
size: .
J: TRBJ2-2
CDR3: CASSDWTGTATELFF
DNA: TGTGCCAGCAGTGACTGGACAGGCACCGCGACGGAGCTGTTTTTT

V: TRBV6-6
D: .
size: .
J: TRBJ1-1
CDR3: CASSYGIRTEAFF
DNA: TGTGCCAGCAGTTACGGCATCCGCACTGAAGCTTTCTTT

V: TRBV20-1
D: TRBD2
size: few
J: TRBJ2-3
CDR3: CSARPGLADTQYF
DNA: TGCAGTGCTCGTCCGGGACTAGCGGATACGCAGTATTTT

V: TRBV10-3
D: TRBD1
size: many
J: TRBJ1-6
CDR3: CAISESIGTGENSPLHF
DNA: TGTGCCATCAGTGAGTCGATTGGGACAGGTGAAAATTCACCCCTCCACTTT

V: TRBV7-9
D: TRBD2
size: few
J: TRBJ2-3
CDR3: CASSLVAGGADTQYF
DNA: TGTGCCAGCAGCTTAGTTGCGGGGGGCGCAGATACGCAGTATTTT

V: TRBV5-1
D: TRBD1
size: .
J: TRBJ1-2
CDR3: CGSSLGTDGYTF
DNA: TGCGGCAGCAGCCTCGGGACAGATGGCTACACCTTC

V: TRBV7-2
D: .
size: many
J: TRBJ1-5
CDR3: CASRLRTGSQPQHF
DNA: TGTGCCAGCAGGTTACGCACAGGGTCTCAGCCCCAGCATTTT

V: TRBV30
D: TRBD2
size: .
J: TRBJ2-1
CDR3: CAWSVSSGGTQFF
DNA: TGTGCCTGGAGTGTCAGTTCGGGGGGGACACAGTTCTTC

V: TRBV12-3/TRBV12-4
D: .
size: many
J: TRBJ2-2
CDR3: CASSWRGSTGELFF
DNA: TGTGCCAGCAGTTGGAGGGGTAGCACCGGGGAGCTGTTTTTT

V: TRBV9
D: TRBD2
size: many
J: TRBJ2-1
CDR3: CASSVSGGSGNEQFF
DNA: TGTGCCAGCAGCGTCTCGGGCGGGAGTGGTAATGAGCAGTTCTTC

V: TRBV5-5
D: TRBD1
size: .
J: TRBJ2-7
CDR3: CASSLAPGQGAHEQYF
DNA: TGTGCCAGCAGCTTGGCCCCGGGACAGGGGGCTCACGAGCAGTACTTC

V: TRBV7-8
D: .
size: few
J: TRBJ1-5
CDR3: CASSSWTGSNQPQHF
DNA: TGTGCCAGCAGCAGTTGGACGGGTAGCAATCAGCCCCAGCATTTT

V: TRBV19
D: .
size: few
J: TRBJ1-5
CDR3: CASSIGPARDSNQPQHF
DNA: TGTGCCAGTAGTATAGGCCCTGCCCGGGATAGCAATCAGCCCCAGCATTTT

V: TRBV28
D: TRBD2
size: many
J: TRBJ2-1
CDR3: CASSLPERGEDNEQFF
DNA: TGTGCCAGCAGTCTTCCTGAGCGGGGGGAAGACAATGAGCAGTTCTTC

V: TRBV12-3/TRBV12-4
D: .
size: few
J: TRBJ1-1
CDR3: CASSLNLGVTEAFF
DNA: TGTGCCAGCAGTTTAAATTTGGGTGTCACTGAAGCTTTCTTT

V: TRBV3-1
D: .
size: .
J: TRBJ1-1
CDR3: CASSQGAYTEAFF
DNA: TGTGCCAGCAGCCAAGGCGCCTACACTGAAGCTTTCTTT

V: TRBV5-4
D: .
size: few
J: TRBJ1-1
CDR3: CASSLPGTGNTEAFF
DNA: TGTGCCAGCAGCTTGCCCGGGACGGGGAACACTGAAGCTTTCTTT

V: TRBV10-3
D: .
size: few
J: TRBJ1-4
CDR3: CAISETAGEKLFF
DNA: TGTGCCATCAGTGAAACCGCCGGCGAAAAACTGTTTTTT

V: TRBV6-2/TRBV6-3
D: TRBD1
size: few
J: TRBJ1-2
CDR3: CASSYSGTAYGYTF
DNA: TGTGCCAGCAGTTACTCCGGGACAGCCTATGGCTACACCTTC

V: TRBV7-2
D: TRBD2
size: many
J: TRBJ2-2
CDR3: CASSLPSSGLAGNTGELFF
DNA: TGTGCCAGCAGCTTACCGAGTTCAGGACTAGCGGGCAACACCGGGGAGCTGTTTTTT

V: TRBV7-9
D: .
size: few
J: TRBJ2-3
CDR3: CASSLATQGRDTQYF
DNA: TGTGCCAGCAGCTTAGCGACTCAGGGGAGAGATACGCAGTATTTT

V: TRBV5-4
D: .
size: .
J: TRBJ2-1
CDR3: CASCSELGGKDEQFF
DNA: TGTGCCAGCTGCTCCGAGTTGGGGGGCAAGGATGAGCAGTTCTTC

V: TRBV7-9
D: TRBD1
size: .
J: TRBJ1-4
CDR3: CASSSDRELREKLFF
DNA: TGTGCCAGCAGCTCCGACAGGGAGCTGAGGGAAAAACTGTTTTTT

V: TRBV19
D: TRBD2
size: .
J: TRBJ2-1
CDR3: CASSMASGSGEQFF
DNA: TGTGCCAGTAGTATGGCTAGCGGGAGTGGTGAGCAGTTCTTC

V: TRBV12-3/TRBV12-4
D: .
size: few
J: TRBJ1-5
CDR3: CASSFERVKPQHF
DNA: TGTGCCAGCAGTTTTGAGAGGGTAAAGCCCCAGCATTTT

V: TRBV7-3
D: .
size: .
J: TRBJ2-1
CDR3: CASSLTNGPYNEQFF
DNA: TGTGCCAGCAGCTTAACGAACGGCCCCTACAATGAGCAGTTCTTC

V: TRBV27
D: .
size: few
J: TRBJ1-3
CDR3: CASSPSRTSGNTIYF
DNA: TGTGCCAGCAGTCCCAGCAGGACCTCTGGAAACACCATATATTTT

V: TRBV15
D: .
size: .
J: TRBJ2-7
CDR3: CATSRDIRATYEQYF
DNA: TGTGCCACCAGCAGAGATATAAGGGCGACCTACGAGCAGTACTTC

V: TRBV4-1
D: TRBD1
size: few
J: TRBJ1-1
CDR3: CASSQDRDRGNTEAFF
DNA: TGCGCCAGCAGCCAAGACCGGGACAGGGGGAACACTGAAGCTTTCTTT

V: TRBV29-1
D: .
size: .
J: TRBJ1-1
CDR3: CSVERSYTEAFF
DNA: TGCAGCGTTGAACGGTCCTACACTGAAGCTTTCTTT

V: TRBV27
D: TRBD1
size: .
J: TRBJ2-1
CDR3: CASRPWDRPDNEQFF
DNA: TGTGCCAGCAGGCCATGGGACAGGCCGGACAATGAGCAGTTCTTC